This TCR beta chain was sequenced during a study of chemoradiotherapy in HPV16-positive cancers. Study-wide results and limits: In HPV16-positive patients, HPV-responsive T-cell expansion tracked better recurrence-free survival. During treatment, candidate HPV-specific clones and E7-related motifs expanded in tumor.

The CDR3 consists of 16 residues. CDR1 and CDR2 (germline): GTSNPN, SVGIG (reference sequence). The junction had 15 bases not matched to a gene; V was cut back by 1 base and J by 10 bases. Using immunoSEQ multiplex PCR, the repertoire was profiled, and TCRdb retains in-frame clones only, with some absent. This sample has 10,000 to 15,000 clones, with 63% found just once. To note about this clone: Its antigen remains unidentified.

The origin of this receptor is a human donor with HPV-associated anogenital cancer. The chain is built from TRBV30 and TRBJ2-1, with 8 bases matching TRBD2. This sample was taken from a patient who underwent chemoradiotherapy. CDR3 sequence (DNA): TGTGCCTGGAGTGGATCTGCCCTTCGGGCGGGGGGCGAGCAGTTCTTC. Its translation is CAWSGSALRAGGEQFF.